A selection of T cell receptor beta chains follows, all from one sample in a study of shared clonotypes between healthy human individuals. Method: immunoSEQ multiplex PCR; TCRdb's copy keeps in-frame clones and lacks some. The sample contains hundreds of thousands of clones, about 85% of which appear only once. Material: PBMCs. Source of these receptors: a woman aged 40 to 50 in good health. Some clones in this sample may be carry-over from other donors' samples. The CDR3 runs from the conserved cysteine through the conserved F or W. D genes are given only for firm matches. The listing skips clone size in some rows; elsewhere it reads once, few, many or a size class.

clone size | D gene | J gene | V gene | CDR3 DNA | CDR3 protein
- | TRBD2 | TRBJ2-7 | TRBV5-1 | TGCGCCAGCAGCTCCCGGACTAGCGGGAGTGAATACGAGCAGTACTTC | CASSSRTSGSEYEQYF
- | - | TRBJ1-3 | TRBV30 | TGTGCCTGGGATGGAGCCCTGGGGGGAAACACCATATATTTT | CAWDGALGGNTIYF
- | - | TRBJ1-5 | TRBV5-1 | TGCGCCAGCAGCTTGGTTTACGGGGCGGGTCAGCCCCAGCATTTT | CASSLVYGAGQPQHF
- | - | TRBJ1-3 | TRBV7-2 | TGTGCCAGCAGTACCATTGGCAGGGGAAACACCATATATTTT | CASSTIGRGNTIYF
- | - | TRBJ1-1 | TRBV15 | TGTGCCACCAAGGGGGGACTGAACACTGAAGCTTTCTTT | CATKGGLNTEAFF
- | TRBD2 | TRBJ2-1 | TRBV4-2 | TGTGCCAGCAGCCAAGAGCCTAGCGGGAGTCTCTACAATGAGCAGTTCTTC | CASSQEPSGSLYNEQFF
- | - | TRBJ2-2 | TRBV7-2 | TGTGCCAGCATCTTACGTGGGACCGGGGAGCTGTTTTTT | CASILRGTGELFF
- | - | TRBJ2-5 | TRBV4-1 | TGCGCCAGCAGCCAAGACCCGACTAGCCAAGAGACCCAGTACTTC | CASSQDPTSQETQYF
- | - | TRBJ1-2 | TRBV4-1 | TGCGCCAGCAGCCAAGATTGGCGGCCCGATGGCTACACCTTC | CASSQDWRPDGYTF
- | - | TRBJ2-3 | TRBV18 | TGTGCCAGCTCACCACGGCAGGTGGCCACAGATACGCAGTATTTT | CASSPRQVATDTQYF
- | - | TRBJ2-7 | TRBV27 | TGTGCCAGCAGTACCATATCATTTTGGGGGGAGCAGTACTTC | CASSTISFWGEQYF
few | - | TRBJ1-6 | TRBV5-4 | TGTGCCAGCAGCTTGGAGGGGGGGCGGTATTCACCCCTCCACTTT | CASSLEGGRYSPLHF
- | - | TRBJ2-5 | TRBV9 | TGTGCCAGCAGCGTAGGAGGCGAGCAAGAGACCCAGTACTTC | CASSVGGEQETQYF
- | - | TRBJ1-4 | TRBV16 | TGTGCCAGCAGCCAATTTCAGGGGCCACCGGATGAAAAACTGTTTTTT | CASSQFQGPPDEKLFF
- | - | TRBJ2-7 | TRBV18 | TGTGCCAGCTCACGGGCCGGGACGGCTTCCTACGAGCAGTACTTC | CASSRAGTASYEQYF
- | TRBD2 | TRBJ2-1 | TRBV5-6 | TGTGCCAGCAGCAGAGCGGGAGCGGTTGACAATGAGCAGTTCTTC | CASSRAGAVDNEQFF
- | - | TRBJ2-3 | TRBV20-1 | TGCAGTGCTCGGGGCCAAGATACGCAGTATTTT | CSARGQDTQYF
- | TRBD1 | TRBJ2-5 | TRBV2 | TGTGCCAGCAGGGCAGACAGGGGGCGAACCTCCGGAGAGACCCAGTACTTC | CASRADRGRTSGETQYF
- | - | TRBJ2-3 | TRBV28 | TGTGCCAGCAGTCCCTCTATAGGGACGGCAGATACGCAGTATTTT | CASSPSIGTADTQYF
few | TRBD2 | TRBJ2-3 | TRBV28 | TGTGCCAGCAGTTCCCTCGGGACTAGCGGGAGTCGGATGAGTACGCAGTATTTT | CASSSLGTSGSRMSTQYF
- | TRBD2 | TRBJ2-5 | TRBV29-1 | TGCAGCGTTGAATTAGCGGGGCAGCAGTACTTC | CSVELAGQQYF
- | TRBD2 | TRBJ2-2 | TRBV4-2 | TGTGCCAGCAGCCGCCCCGGGACTAGCGGTTACACCGGGGAGCTGTTTTTT | CASSRPGTSGYTGELFF
- | TRBD1 | TRBJ2-7 | TRBV7-1 | TGTGCCAGCAGCTTAGCAGTGGGTGGACAGGGGTCGTACGAGCAGTACTTC | CASSLAVGGQGSYEQYF
- | - | TRBJ2-3 | TRBV15 | TGTGCCACCAGCAGAGATTGGGGGGAAGCTAATACGCAGTATTTT | CATSRDWGEANTQYF
- | - | TRBJ1-5 | TRBV2 | TGTGCCAGCAACGGGAGGTATAGCAATCAGCCCCAGCATTTT | CASNGRYSNQPQHF
- | - | TRBJ2-3 | TRBV5-1 | TGCGCCAGCAGCTTGGCGGGGCGTCGCACAGATACGCAGTATTTT | CASSLAGRRTDTQYF
- | - | TRBJ1-5 | TRBV6-5 | TGTGCCAGCAGTTACTCGTGGCCGAGCAATCAGCCCCAGCATTTT | CASSYSWPSNQPQHF
- | TRBD2 | TRBJ2-3 | TRBV11-1 | TGTGCCAGCAGCTTACTAGCGGGAACAGATACGCAGTATTTT | CASSLLAGTDTQYF
once | - | TRBJ2-4 | TRBV9 | TGTGCCAGCAGCAAGGGCCCCCTTCGGGCCAAAAACATTCAGTACTTC | CASSKGPLRAKNIQYF
- | - | TRBJ1-1 | TRBV6-5 | TGTGCCAGCCTTTGGGGGGGTGAAGCTTTCTTT | CASLWGGEAFF
- | - | TRBJ2-2 | TRBV27 | TGTGCCAGCACTCCAGGGGCCGGGGAGCTGTTTTTT | CASTPGAGELFF
- | TRBD2 | TRBJ2-1 | TRBV19 | TGTGCCAGTAGTGCGGGAGGGGGCACCTACAATGAGCAGTTCTTC | CASSAGGGTYNEQFF
- | - | TRBJ2-5 | TRBV10-3 | TGTGCCATCAGTTCACCCGGGACGGAGAAAGAGACCCAGTACTTC | CAISSPGTEKETQYF
- | - | TRBJ2-1 | TRBV28 | TGTGCCAGCAGTTTACTGGGATTCTACGGCTCCTACAATGAGCAGTTCTTC | CASSLLGFYGSYNEQFF
- | - | TRBJ1-4 | TRBV18 | TGTGCCAGCTCACAAGACAGGACTAATGAAAAACTGTTTTTT | CASSQDRTNEKLFF
- | TRBD1 | TRBJ1-2 | TRBV18 | TGTGCCAGCTCACCCCCTACAAGAGCAACGACAGGGGACTATGGCTACACCTTC | CASSPPTRATTGDYGYTF
- | - | TRBJ1-2 | TRBV7-8 | TGTGCCAGCAGGCGGGACGGCCGATATGGTGGCTACACCTTC | CASRRDGRYGGYTF
- | TRBD1 | TRBJ2-5 | TRBV6-6 | TGTGCCAGCCATCATTCTTCGGACAGGGGGCTCAAGGGGTACTTC | CASHHSSDRGLKGYF
- | - | TRBJ2-3 | TRBV2 | TGTGCCAGTCAGGCGGGCCCCCTTGGCACAGATACGCAGTATTTT | CASQAGPLGTDTQYF
- | - | TRBJ2-7 | TRBV21-1 | TGTGCCAGCAGCGACCGGGACAGGAGGGACGAGCAGTACTTC | CASSDRDRRDEQYF
once | - | TRBJ1-3 | TRBV11-2 | TGTGCCAGCAGCTTAGTACGAGGTGGAAACACCATATATTTT | CASSLVRGGNTIYF
- | TRBD1 | TRBJ1-5 | TRBV2 | TGTGCCAGCACCGGGACAGGGGATCAGCCCCAGCATTTT | CASTGTGDQPQHF
- | TRBD2 | TRBJ2-7 | TRBV18 | TGTGCCAGCTCACCCTCCGGGGGGGCCTACGAGCAGTACTTC | CASSPSGGAYEQYF
- | TRBD2 | TRBJ2-1 | TRBV7-8 | TGTGCCAGCAGAGGGGCGGGAGAGTACAATGAGCAGTTCTTC | CASRGAGEYNEQFF
- | TRBD2 | TRBJ2-1 | TRBV7-9 | TGTGCCAGCAGCTTAAAAAGCGGGAGGGCGGGCAATGAGCAGTTCTTC | CASSLKSGRAGNEQFF
- | TRBD2 | TRBJ2-7 | TRBV5-4 | TGTGCCAGCACCTCTTGGACTAGCGGGAGCTACGAGCAGTACTTC | CASTSWTSGSYEQYF
- | TRBD2 | TRBJ2-7 | TRBV28 | TGTGCCAGCAGTTCACAAGGACTAGCGGGTTACTACGAGCAGTACTTC | CASSSQGLAGYYEQYF
- | TRBD1 | TRBJ1-1 | TRBV27 | TGTGCCAGCAGCTCCCCGGGACAGGTAAACACTGAAGCTTTCTTT | CASSSPGQVNTEAFF
once | - | TRBJ2-5 | TRBV7-2 | TGTGCCAGCAGCTTATATGCAGGGACGGAGACCCAGTACTTC | CASSLYAGTETQYF
- | TRBD2 | TRBJ2-3 | TRBV7-2 | TGTGCCAGCAGCCCAGGACTAGTTGGAGATACGCAGTATTTT | CASSPGLVGDTQYF
- | - | TRBJ2-3 | TRBV7-2 | TGTGCCAGCAGCCCCCCAGGGGTTCTGAGGGGAGATACGCAGTATTTT | CASSPPGVLRGDTQYF
- | TRBD1 | TRBJ2-1 | TRBV11-2 | TGTGCCAGCAGCTTATCCCAGGGGGCCTACAATGAGCAGTTCTTC | CASSLSQGAYNEQFF